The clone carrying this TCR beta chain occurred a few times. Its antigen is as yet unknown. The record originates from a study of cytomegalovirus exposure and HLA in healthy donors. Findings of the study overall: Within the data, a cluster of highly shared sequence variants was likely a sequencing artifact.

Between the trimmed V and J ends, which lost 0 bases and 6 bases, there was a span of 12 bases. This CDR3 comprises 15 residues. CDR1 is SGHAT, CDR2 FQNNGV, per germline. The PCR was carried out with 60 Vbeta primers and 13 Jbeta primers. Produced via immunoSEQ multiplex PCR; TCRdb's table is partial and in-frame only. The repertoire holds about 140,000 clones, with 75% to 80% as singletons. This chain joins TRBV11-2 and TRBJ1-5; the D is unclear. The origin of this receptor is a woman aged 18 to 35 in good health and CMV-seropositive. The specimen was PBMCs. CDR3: CASSLDGLPGQPQHF. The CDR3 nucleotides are TGTGCCAGCAGCTTAGATGGGCTGCCCGGTCAGCCCCAGCATTTT.